This is a list of T cell receptor beta chains from one sample in a study of blood T cells in healthy people across ages. TCRdb re-analysed the 5' RACE reads in MiXCR, keeping a single row per CDR3 protein. Among 730,000 or so distinct CDR3 sequences listed, 35% to 45% were seen once. Sequenced sample: blood. The receptors here all came from an older woman in good health. CDR3s include the opening cysteine and the closing phenylalanine or tryptophan. D genes are given only for firm matches. Size tells how often a clone was seen (once, few, many) or the class of an expanded clone, and some rows leave it out.

cdr3_length,v_call,d_call,j_call,clone_size,cdr3_aa,cdr3_nt
13,TRBV11-2,.,TRBJ2-3,.,CASSLAGPDTQYF,TGTGCCAGCAGCTTAGCAGGTCCGGATACGCAGTATTTT
15,TRBV27,.,TRBJ2-2,.,CASSLSRKITGELFF,TGTGCCAGCAGTTTATCCCGAAAGATCACCGGGGAGCTGTTTTTT
14,TRBV27,TRBD2,TRBJ2-1,.,CASSVRLAGNEQFF,TGTGCCAGCAGTGTCAGACTAGCGGGGAATGAGCAGTTCTTC
15,TRBV6-4,TRBD2,TRBJ2-1,.,CASSRLSGGIDEQFF,TGTGCCAGCAGCCGTCTAAGCGGGGGGATAGATGAGCAGTTCTTC
13,TRBV20-1,.,TRBJ2-1,.,CSACQTSGSEQFF,TGCAGTGCTTGCCAAACTTCTGGTAGTGAGCAGTTCTTC
12,TRBV29-1,TRBD1,TRBJ1-2,many,CSVGGQGGGYTF,TGCAGCGTTGGAGGACAGGGAGGAGGCTACACCTTC
15,TRBV12-3/TRBV12-4,.,TRBJ2-5,.,CASRSLGVGSETQYF,TGTGCCAGCAGAAGCCTCGGGGTTGGCTCCGAGACCCAGTACTTC
14,TRBV4-2,.,TRBJ2-7,.,CASSRRTPPYEQYF,TGTGCCAGCAGCCGACGGACCCCGCCCTACGAGCAGTACTTC
14,TRBV7-9,.,TRBJ2-5,.,CASSFVGHQETQYF,TGTGCCAGCAGCTTCGTCGGACATCAAGAGACCCAGTACTTC
13,TRBV7-2,.,TRBJ2-5,.,CASSLDRRGEQYF,TGTGCCAGCAGCTTAGACAGGCGAGGTGAGCAGTACTTC
15,TRBV6-5,.,TRBJ2-1,.,CASSLGHGRYNEQFF,TGTGCCAGCAGTCTGGGACATGGGAGGTACAATGAGCAGTTCTTC
12,TRBV20-1,.,TRBJ1-6,few,CSAKIVNSPLHF,TGCAGTGCGAAGATTGTAAATTCACCCCTCCACTTT
15,TRBV18,.,TRBJ1-2,few,CATSPNQGLNYGYTF,TGTGCCACCTCACCTAATCAGGGCCTTAACTATGGCTACACCTTC
16,TRBV12-3/TRBV12-4,.,TRBJ2-5,many,CASSFGQSTYQETQYF,TGTGCCAGCAGTTTTGGGCAATCGACGTACCAAGAGACCCAGTACTTC
14,TRBV3-1,.,TRBJ2-7,.,CASSQFGPAYEQYF,TGTGCCAGCAGCCAATTCGGCCCGGCCTACGAGCAGTACTTC
15,TRBV25-1,.,TRBJ2-5,.,CASSAPGHPGGTQYF,TGTGCCAGCAGTGCTCCGGGACATCCTGGGGGGACCCAGTACTTC
16,TRBV20-1,.,TRBJ1-6,.,CSARDLLGDGQIPLHF,TGCAGTGCTAGAGATCTACTAGGGGACGGACAAATTCCCCTCCACTTT
12,TRBV5-1,.,TRBJ2-1,few,CASSLVAGEQFF,TGCGCCAGCAGCTTGGTAGCAGGGGAGCAGTTCTTC
15,TRBV2,.,TRBJ2-7,few,CASSRVTDKTYEQYF,TGTGCCAGCAGTCGGGTAACTGACAAGACCTACGAGCAGTACTTC
16,TRBV20-1,TRBD2,TRBJ2-5,.,CSARDWRTSGEETQYF,TGCAGTGCTAGAGATTGGAGGACTAGCGGGGAAGAGACCCAGTACTTC
15,TRBV20-1,.,TRBJ2-1,few,CSAIGGASLGNEQFF,TGCAGTGCTATAGGGGGGGCCTCGCTAGGGAATGAGCAGTTCTTC
14,TRBV10-1,TRBD1,TRBJ2-5,.,CASSEGQGVETQYF,TGCGCCAGCAGTGAGGGACAGGGAGTGGAGACCCAGTACTTC
16,TRBV20-1,.,TRBJ2-1,few,CSARATSGVAYNEQFF,TGCAGTGCTAGGGCTACCTCGGGGGTCGCGTACAATGAGCAGTTCTTC
20,TRBV3-1,TRBD2,TRBJ2-7,.,CASSQDRGTSGRTGSYEQYF,TGTGCCAGCAGCCAAGACCGGGGGACTAGCGGGAGGACCGGGTCCTACGAGCAGTACTTC
13,TRBV11-3,.,TRBJ2-4,few,CASSAGSRNIQYF,TGTGCCAGCAGTGCAGGGAGTCGGAACATTCAGTACTTC
11,TRBV29-1,TRBD1,TRBJ1-1,.,CSAMTGGEAFF,TGCAGCGCTATGACAGGGGGGGAAGCTTTCTTT
17,TRBV29-1,TRBD2,TRBJ2-1,.,CSAGGTSRVVIHNEQFF,TGCAGCGCCGGAGGGACTAGCAGGGTTGTTATCCACAATGAGCAGTTCTTC
14,TRBV12-3/TRBV12-4,.,TRBJ2-3,.,CASSFGSRTDTQYF,TGTGCCAGCAGTTTTGGGAGTCGCACAGATACGCAGTATTTT
16,TRBV19,TRBD1,TRBJ2-7,.,CASSSSGDREFYEQYF,TGTGCCAGTAGTTCCTCAGGGGACAGGGAATTCTACGAGCAGTACTTC
13,TRBV7-2,TRBD1,TRBJ2-3,.,CASSETGTDTQYF,TGTGCCAGCAGCGAGACAGGGACAGATACGCAGTATTTT
15,TRBV9,.,TRBJ2-6,few,CASSVMGTGANVLTF,TGTGCCAGCAGCGTAATGGGAACTGGGGCCAACGTCCTGACTTTC
14,TRBV20-1,.,TRBJ1-6,few,CSARSSSYNSPLHF,TGCAGTGCTAGGTCTAGCTCCTATAATTCACCCCTCCACTTT
14,TRBV9,.,TRBJ2-7,.,CASSVDGGRYEQYF,TGTGCCAGCAGCGTAGACGGAGGGCGGTACGAGCAGTACTTC
14,TRBV28,.,TRBJ2-7,.,CASSLGLITYEQYF,TGTGCCAGCAGCCTGGGACTGATTACCTACGAGCAGTACTTC